The 17 T cell receptor beta chains listed next were all sequenced from one sample in a study of identical twins. TCRdb redid the calling of the 5' RACE reads with MiXCR, one entry per CDR3 protein. The repertoire holds about 890,000 distinct CDR3 sequences, roughly an eighth seen once, with 1.5% to 2% in the top ten. The data also belong to a second study, concerning yellow fever vaccine responses in identical twins.

The sample taken for sequencing was PBMCs. The receptor set was obtained from a young woman in good health.

This clonotype was observed a few times. CDR3 in DNA: TGCAGTGCCCCCGGACAGGTCCCCGGGGAGCTGTTTTTT. Translation: CSAPGQVPGELFF. The J gene is TRBJ2-2, the V gene TRBV20-1, with 7 bases lining up with TRBD1. Losses at the gene ends were 6 bases for V and 6 bases for J; bases not matched to a gene: 7. The germline CDR1 and CDR2 sequences are DFQATT and SNEGSKA (reference sequence). The CDR3 has 13 residues.

The chain combines TRBV7-9 with TRBJ2-1; possible D gene TRBD2, 6 bases. V lost 4 bases, J lost 7 bases, and 17 bases lay in between. The CDR3 length is 15 residues. Germline values: CDR1 SEHNR, CDR2 FQNEAQ (reference sequence). CDR3 residues: CASSSPSDATNEQFF. Here the CDR3 DNA reads TGTGCCAGCAGCTCACCTAGCGACGCCACTAATGAGCAGTTCTTC.

A few counts support this clonotype. The chain carries TRBV10-3 and TRBJ2-7, with D possibly being TRBD1 (5 bases). In germline, CDR1 is ENHRY, CDR2 SYGVKD. Trimming took 0 bases from V and 2 from J, leaving 11 bases between them. There are 15 residues in the CDR3. DNA for the CDR3: TGTGCCATCAGTGAGTCCGCGACAGACCCCTACGAGCAGTACTTC. This encodes CAISESATDPYEQYF.

This clonotype was recorded a few times. V usage is TRBV28 and J usage is TRBJ2-5; 9 bases line up with TRBD2. CDR1 is MDHEN, CDR2 SYDVKM, per germline. The CDR3 totals 16 residues. The trim removed 5 bases at V and 5 bases at J, leaving 12 bases unmatched. CDR3 bases: TGTGCCAGCAGTCCCTACTTTATAGCGGGAGTGGAGACCCAGTACTTC. This codes for CASSPYFIAGVETQYF.

This clonotype was detected many times. The rearrangement joins TRBV12-3 or TRBV12-4 to TRBJ2-4; D remains unclear. The CDR3 sequence is 15 residues long. V was trimmed by 7 bases and J by 6 bases, leaving 19 bases between them. The CDR3 is CASTPGSVSGNIQYF. CDR3 sequence (DNA): TGTGCCAGCACCCCTGGGTCCGTTTCGGGAAACATTCAGTACTTC.

J is TRBJ1-2 and V is TRBV27, with 8 bases matching TRBD1. Germline V gene sequence: CDR1 MNHEY, CDR2 SMNVEV (reference sequence). This CDR3 is 17 amino acids long. V shed 6 bases, J shed 5 bases, and the junction held 17 bases outside the gene matches. The CDR3 coding sequence is TGTGCCAGCAGCTCGTCCGTGAGGACAGGGTTTGGATATGGCTACACCTTC. The encoded protein is CASSSSVRTGFGYGYTF.

There are a few counts of this clonotype. The gene calls are TRBV10-3 and TRBJ2-5, with TRBD1 as a possible D gene (5 bases). The CDR3 extends over 14 amino acids. Per the germline V gene, CDR1 is ENHRY and CDR2 is SYGVKD. V lost 6 bases and J lost 3, with 14 bases in between. CDR3 in DNA: TGTGCCATCAGCGACGGTGGGGCCAAAGAGACCCAGTACTTC. This gives the protein CAISDGGAKETQYF.

Concerning this clonotype itself: This may be a read error: a much more frequent sequence differs by one nucleotide. This chain uses TRBV3-1 with TRBJ1-2, with D possibly TRBD1 on 6 matching bases. Germline CDR1 LGHDT, CDR2 YNNKEL (reference sequence). V lost 3 bases to trimming and J lost 6 bases, with 8 bases between them. The length of the CDR3 is 12 residues. CDR3 in DNA: TGTGCCAGCAGCCAGGGGGCCCATGGCTACACCTTC. Protein product: CASSQGAHGYTF.

The chain combines TRBV28 with TRBJ2-4; 7 nucleotides align to TRBD1. The length of the CDR3 is 13 residues. V shed 2 bases and J 10 bases; nucleotides not matched to a gene: 5. The germline CDR1 and CDR2 sequences are MDHEN and SYDVKM. CDR3 sequence: CASSLSDREIQYF. As DNA, the CDR3 is TGTGCCAGCAGTTTAAGTGACAGGGAGATTCAGTACTTC.

The genes are TRBV28 and TRBJ2-7, with 9 bases matching TRBD2. The germline CDR1 and CDR2 sequences are MDHEN and SYDVKM. V was pared by 6 bases and J by 0 bases, with 6 bases of the junction left unmatched. The CDR3 loop spans 15 amino acids. This CDR3 reads CASSPLAGSSYEQYF. The CDR3 DNA reads TGTGCCAGCAGCCCACTAGCGGGTAGCTCCTACGAGCAGTACTTC.

The chain combines TRBV20-1 with TRBJ2-3, with D maybe TRBD1 (6 bases). This CDR3 has 14 amino acids. Germline CDR1 DFQATT, CDR2 SNEGSKA (reference sequence). V was shortened by 2 bases and J by 5 bases, with 14 bases between the two germline ends. CDR3 region: CSARPTGLGDTQYF. CDR3 DNA sequence: TGCAGTGCTAGACCTACAGGGTTGGGAGATACGCAGTATTTT.

This clonotype showed up just a few times. The rearrangement links TRBV7-9 to TRBJ2-3; TRBD2 matches 9 bases. Germline CDR1 reads SEHNR; CDR2 reads FQNEAQ (reference sequence). With 5 bases clipped from V and 6 bases from J, the junction kept 9 bases outside the gene matches. The CDR3 contains 15 residues. The CDR3 sequence: CASSPLAGAGDTQYF. CDR3 nucleotides: TGTGCCAGCAGCCCCTTAGCGGGGGCTGGCGATACGCAGTATTTT.

This clonotype was picked up a small number of times. The chain links TRBV19 to TRBJ2-2; TRBD2 might be the D (5 bases). The CDR3 covers 15 residues. The germline V and J ends were trimmed by 4 bases and 6 bases, with 15 bases remaining between them. Germline V gene sequence: CDR1 LNHDA, CDR2 SQIVND (reference sequence). CDR3 in amino acids: CASSRRWGFSGELFF. The CDR3 region has the DNA TGTGCCAGTAGTAGGAGGTGGGGTTTCTCCGGGGAGCTGTTTTTT.

This clonotype was detected a few times. The chain joins TRBV20-1 to TRBJ2-5; TRBD2 is a possible D gene (6 bases). CDR1 is DFQATT and CDR2 is SNEGSKA in the germline V gene (reference sequence). V shed 6 bases and J shed 0 bases, with 17 bases lying between them. The CDR3 sequence is 15 residues long. CDR3 coding DNA: TGCAGTGCCACCCACCGGGACTGGGACCAAGAGACCCAGTACTTC. Translating it yields CSATHRDWDQETQYF.

This clonotype was picked up many times. The CDR3 sequence: CSVATGQSYEQYF. The CDR3 region has the DNA TGCAGCGTTGCAACGGGACAATCCTACGAGCAGTACTTC. The rearrangement uses TRBV29-1 and TRBJ2-7; D may be TRBD1 (6 bases). In germline, CDR1 is SQVTM, CDR2 ANQGSEA. The CDR3 extends over 13 amino acids. Trimming removed 4 bases at V and 1 base at J, with 11 bases between.

This clonotype has only a few counts. The chain recombines TRBV5-1 with TRBJ2-5; tentatively, D is TRBD1 (5 bases). This CDR3 has 15 amino acids. The V end was cut by 0 bases, the J end by 2 bases, with 11 bases between. The V gene's germline CDR1 is SGHRS and CDR2 YFSETQ. CDR3 sequence: CASSLGAGQQETQYF. Written as DNA, the CDR3 is TGCGCCAGCAGCTTGGGGGCAGGACAACAAGAGACCCAGTACTTC.

This clonotype turned up a few times. J is TRBJ2-1 and V is TRBV4-1; TRBD2 agrees at 13 bases. The length of the CDR3 is 18 residues. Germline V gene data show CDR1 as MGHRA and CDR2 as YSYEKL. Trimming took 1 base from V and 10 from J; bases not matched to a gene: 13. CDR3 DNA sequence: TGCGCCAGCAGCCAAGGGGCGATTACTAGCGGGAGGGCCAGGGAGCAGTTCTTC. This gives the protein CASSQGAITSGRAREQFF.